The 21 T cell receptor beta chains below were found in one sample sequenced in a study of blood T cell repertoires in COVID-19. Generated by immunoSEQ multiplex PCR, the TCRdb table keeps only in-frame clones and is missing some. Of roughly 170,000 clones in the sample, approximately 84% were seen once. Sequenced sample: PBMCs or T cells enriched from blood (not recorded which). Receptors originate from a man over 45 who had recovered from COVID-19.

J is TRBJ1-2 and V is TRBV18, with 7 bases that match TRBD1. The CDR3 sequence is 15 residues long. Germline CDR1 reads KGHSH; CDR2 reads LQKENI. J was trimmed by 4 bases and V by 3 bases; bases with no gene match: 8. The CDR3 DNA reads TGTGCCAGCTCACCTATCCGGGACAGTAGCTATGGCTACACCTTC. This encodes CASSPIRDSSYGYTF.

A few counts support this clone. The chain recombines TRBV7-2 with TRBJ2-5; possibly TRBD2 for D (6 bases). Germline V gene data show CDR1 as SGHTA and CDR2 as FQGNSA. The CDR3 consists of 13 residues. Trimming took off 8 bases at V and 2 bases at J, with 12 bases between the two ends. CDR3 nucleotides: TGTGCCAGCGGGAGGACACTGCAAGAGACCCAGTACTTC. Protein product: CASGRTLQETQYF.

This clone came up a few times. J is TRBJ2-3 and V is TRBV10-1; the match to TRBD2 covers 11 bases. The V gene's germline CDR1 is WNHNN and CDR2 SYGVQD (reference sequence). V lost 0 bases to trimming and J lost 6 bases; unmatched junction nucleotides: 5. The CDR3 sequence is 16 residues long. The DNA of the CDR3 is TGCGCCAGCAGTGAGTCGCCCTTAGCGGGGGGGGATACGCAGTATTTT. This encodes CASSESPLAGGDTQYF.

In its sample, this clone was seen a few times. The chain employs TRBV7-9 and TRBJ2-1; a weak D match, TRBD2 (5 bases). The CDR3 runs to 15 residues. Trimming left V 5 bases short and J 1 base short, with 12 bases between. From germline, CDR1 is SEHNR and CDR2 FQNEAQ (reference sequence). The CDR3 spells CASSRGGMSYNEQFF. The CDR3 DNA follows: TGTGCCAGCAGCCGGGGTGGTATGTCCTACAATGAGCAGTTCTTC.

This chain links TRBV5-6 with TRBJ2-2; 8 bases map to TRBD2. V gave up 4 bases and J gave up 5 bases; unmatched junction bases: 7. The length of the CDR3 is 15 residues. Germline assignment: CDR1 SGHDT and CDR2 YYEEEE. This CDR3 is CASSPQGGGTGELFF. CDR3 DNA sequence: TGTGCCAGCAGCCCCCAGGGCGGGGGGACCGGGGAGCTGTTTTTT.

The chain couples TRBV27 to TRBJ1-1; D perhaps matches TRBD1 (6 bases). Germline CDR1 reads MNHEY; CDR2 reads SMNVEV (reference sequence). The CDR3 is 13 amino acids. The V gene lost 6 bases and the J gene lost 1 base, with 9 bases spanning the gap. For the CDR3, the DNA is TGTGCCAGCAGCCGGGGACAGAACACTGAAGCTTTCTTT. It is translated as CASSRGQNTEAFF.

A single count supports this clone. The chain is built from TRBV4-1 and TRBJ1-1, with D possibly TRBD1 on 6 matching bases. V dropped 4 bases and J dropped 1 base, with 16 bases sitting between them. In germline, CDR1 is MGHRA, CDR2 YSYEKL. This CDR3 comprises 16 residues. In DNA, the CDR3 is TGCGCCAGCAGCCCCCGCGGGGGCAGCCCGAACACTGAAGCTTTCTTT. Translating gives CASSPRGGSPNTEAFF.

The rearrangement uses TRBV6-5 and TRBJ2-7, with D possibly matching TRBD1 (6 bases). Looked up from germline, CDR1 is MNHEY and CDR2 is SVGAGI. Trimming took 0 bases from V and 2 from J, leaving 11 bases between them. The CDR3 consists of 15 residues. In DNA, the CDR3 is TGTGCCAGCAGTTACTCATCGGCAGGGGCCTACGAGCAGTACTTC. Encoded protein: CASSYSSAGAYEQYF.

The rearrangement uses TRBV14 and TRBJ2-1; D not resolved. V lost 1 base to trimming and J lost 9 bases, with 10 bases between them. CDR1 SGHDN and CDR2 FVKESK come from the germline V gene. The CDR3 is made up of 13 amino acids. Written as DNA, the CDR3 is TGTGCCAGCAGCCAAGTAACTTCCTCTGAGCAGTTCTTC. Translated, it gives CASSQVTSSEQFF.

The J gene is TRBJ2-3, the V gene TRBV2; no clear D. Trimming removed 3 bases from V and 10 bases from J, with 8 bases in between. The length of the CDR3 is 11 residues. Germline CDR1 and CDR2: SNHLY and FYNNEI. In DNA form, the CDR3 reads TGTGCCAGCAGTGAGTTCCGGTCGCAGTATTTT. Its protein is CASSEFRSQYF.

This clone has just one count. The chain couples TRBV5-1 to TRBJ2-1; 11 bases match TRBD2. V dropped 0 bases and J dropped 5; count of bases not matched to a gene: 1. The CDR3 is made up of 15 amino acids. Germline values: CDR1 SGHRS, CDR2 YFSETQ. For the CDR3, the DNA is TGCGCCAGCAGCTTGGAACTAGCGGGAGACAATGAGCAGTTCTTC. Translation gives CASSLELAGDNEQFF.

The V call is TRBV28, the J call TRBJ1-4; D is uncertain. V was trimmed by 3 bases and J by 7 bases, leaving 12 bases between them. This CDR3 spans 14 amino acids. Germline lookup yields CDR1 MDHEN and CDR2 SYDVKM. The CDR3 here is CASSLGGRTEKLFF. CDR3 bases: TGTGCCAGCAGTTTGGGAGGAAGGACTGAAAAACTGTTTTTT.

V usage is TRBV21-1 and J usage is TRBJ1-3; TRBD1, the table's D call, was not compared with the DNA. TRBV21-1 is given as a pseudogene. This CDR3 is 15 amino acids long. Here the CDR3 DNA reads TGTGCCAGCCTTCCGGGACAGAATTTTTTAAACACCATATATTTT. Encoded protein: CASLPGQNFLNTIYF.

This clone was counted once. The rearrangement uses TRBV5-6 and TRBJ2-7; the match to TRBD1 covers 9 bases. The germline V gene encodes CDR1 SGHDT and CDR2 YYEEEE. This CDR3 contains 14 residues. V was clipped by 2 bases and J by 3 bases; unmatched bases: 3. The CDR3 is CASSLGGQGYEQYF. CDR3 DNA sequence: TGTGCCAGCAGCTTAGGGGGACAGGGCTACGAGCAGTACTTC.

The rearrangement links TRBV7-2 to TRBJ1-3; no firm D call. V was clipped by 7 bases and J by 3 bases, with 16 bases between them. The CDR3 totals 15 residues. Per the germline V gene, CDR1 is SGHTA and CDR2 is FQGNSA. For the CDR3, the DNA is TGTGCCAGCACCGCCTTCTTGTCGGGTGGAAACACCATATATTTT. Amino acid sequence: CASTAFLSGGNTIYF. Filled out from reference TRBV7-2 and TRBJ1-3, the complete variable domain reads GAGVSQSPSNKVTEKGKDVELRCDPISGHTALYWYRQSLGQGLEFLIYFQGNSAPDKSGLPSDRFSAERTGGSVSTLTIQRTQQEDSAVYLCASTAFLSGGNTIYFGEGSWLTVV.

The chain uses TRBV27 and TRBJ2-3; 7 nucleotides line up with TRBD2. J lost 3 bases, V lost 7 bases, and 4 bases had no gene match. The CDR3 consists of 13 residues. The germline gives CDR1 MNHEY, CDR2 SMNVEV (reference sequence). Here the CDR3 reads CASKQRGTDTQYF. The DNA for the CDR3 is TGTGCCAGCAAGCAGCGGGGTACAGATACGCAGTATTTT.

CDR3 DNA: TGTGCCTTAGGGGCGCAGGGCTATGGCTACACCTTC. Its translation is CALGAQGYGYTF. The chain has TRBV28 and TRBJ1-2, with D tentatively TRBD1 (5 bases). This CDR3 has 12 amino acids. V lost 11 bases to trimming and J lost 4 bases, with 14 bases between them. The germline V gene encodes CDR1 MDHEN and CDR2 SYDVKM.

The V gene is TRBV21-1, the J gene TRBJ1-1. TRBV21-1 is a documented pseudogene. The CDR3 consists of 15 residues. The CDR3 is CASSKARRSYTEAFF. Here the CDR3 DNA reads TGTGCCAGCAGCAAAGCGAGACGGAGTTACACTGAAGCTTTCTTT.

This chain links TRBV11-2 with TRBJ2-3; TRBD1 aligns across 7 bases. The V gene's germline CDR1 is SGHAT and CDR2 FQNNGV. CDR3 length: 17 amino acids. Trimming at V came to 2 bases and at J to 5 bases, leaving 13 bases not matched to a gene. The CDR3 region has the DNA TGTGCCAGCAGCTTACGGCTGGCAGGGGGTATTGAAGATACGCAGTATTTT. Its translation is CASSLRLAGGIEDTQYF.

The chain carries TRBV5-1 and TRBJ2-7, with D possibly matching TRBD2 (7 bases). The CDR3 has 16 residues. Trimming left V 4 bases short and J 4 bases short, with 21 bases between. Germline CDR1 SGHRS, CDR2 YFSETQ. CDR3: CASSPSLGGRIYEQYF. DNA of the CDR3: TGCGCCAGCAGCCCGTCCTTGGGGGGGCGCATATACGAGCAGTACTTC.

The chain carries TRBV19 and TRBJ1-2; TRBD1 might be the D (5 bases). V lost 7 bases to trimming and J lost 8 bases, with 17 bases between them. Per germline, CDR1 LNHDA and CDR2 SQIVND (reference sequence). The CDR3 runs to 13 residues. The chain's CDR3 is CASMRQRSGGYTF. For the CDR3, the DNA is TGTGCCAGTATGCGACAGAGATCAGGCGGCTACACCTTC. The full variable domain, completed using reference TRBV19 and TRBJ1-2, is DGGITQSPKYLFRKEGQNVTLSCEQNLNHDAMYWYRQDPGQGLRLIYYSQIVNDFQKGDIAEGYSVSREKKESFPLTVTSAQKNPTAFYLCASMRQRSGGYTFGSGTRLTVV.